This TCR beta chain was identified in a study of blood T cell repertoires in COVID-19. CDR3 length: 12 amino acids. CDR1 and CDR2 (germline): LNHDA, SQIVND (reference sequence). V was pared by 8 bases and J by 8 bases, with 6 bases of the junction left unmatched. Authors' processing steps: Estimated nucleated cell counts came from reference gene primer amplification. The data were produced by immunoSEQ multiplex PCR, yet TCRdb's version contains in-frame clones alone and is incomplete. From that table come the V and J calls and clone size; the DNA was used to work out D and trimming. The sample contains under 200,000 clones, approximately 89% of which appear only once. Participants' own reports of clinical history determined their cohort assignment. Recovery meant two consecutive negative NP/OP PCR tests, professional clearance, or resolved symptoms.

The chain is built from TRBV19 and TRBJ1-2; 9 bases agree with TRBD1. Sequenced: PBMCs or T cells enriched from blood (not recorded which). This TCR was sampled from a woman under 30 who had recovered from COVID-19. The DNA of the CDR3 is TGTGCCAGTCTACAGGGGGCTAACGGCTACACCTTC. Its translation: CASLQGANGYTF.